This T cell receptor (beta chain) comes out of a study of PD-L1 blockade in urothelial cancer (dated by TCRdb to between 2016 and 2019). About the investigation overall: All patients started therapy in the mid-2010s and received atezolizumab 1,200 mg intravenously every 3 weeks. About 90% of the roughly 30 patients were identified as males with urothelial cancer of bladder origin, and a prior smoking history was reported by 18 of 29 patients. An ECOG performance status of 0 or 1 was recorded for the patients, and 0 to 3 prior chemotherapy regimens had been received by the patients. Blood samples were analyzed at 3 weeks after treatment start (second dose) and at 6 weeks after treatment start. Blood samples gave a median of about 130,000 T cells and 82,636 unique TCRs, with a median clonality of 0.080. An exploratory multi-omic analysis was conducted of the somatic, immune and clinical correlates of response to PD-L1 blockade with atezolizumab in urothelial cancer. Pretreatment tumor samples and matched peripheral blood, collected serially before and after atezolizumab treatment, underwent TCR sequencing. Durable clinical benefit was defined as a progression-free survival longer than 6 months, and TCR features were additionally tested against progression-free survival and overall survival. In the same patients, whole exome sequencing and RNA sequencing of pretreatment tumors were performed in addition to TCR sequencing. Durable clinical benefit was achieved by nine patients but not by the remaining 20. Approximately 29 patients had pretreatment blood TCR-seq, 24 had at least one posttreatment blood collection, and 24 had tumor TCR-seq. Summary of the overall study and its limitations: Small sample size (n ≈ 30) and many exploratory analyses mean the results are intended to be hypothesis-generating. Improved progression-free and overall survival was associated with having pretreatment peripheral blood TCR clonality below the median. Among patients with durable benefit, tumor-associated TCR clones showed greater expansion in peripheral blood 3 weeks after treatment started (n ≈ 20, p = 0.022).

The CDR3 spans 15 residues, from the cysteine through the phenylalanine. Of all the DNA, just the CDR3 is kept, 45 bases in frame from base 1. V is trimmed back by 5 bases and J by 10 bases, and the junction contains 10 bases that no gene match accounts for. The germline V gene specifies SGHVS as CDR1 and FNYEAQ as CDR2. Synthetic TCR analog templates were spiked into each PCR to estimate absolute template abundance from read counts. The immunoSEQ assay used bias-controlled V and J gene primers to amplify TCRbeta CDR3 regions from genomic DNA. Rearranged TCRbeta segments were sequenced at approximately 20X coverage. The authors' analysis ran thus. Sequencing errors were corrected by clustering and CDR3s were annotated against IMGT to assign V, D and J genes. Out-of-frame and stop-codon sequences were excluded, and only productive TCRbeta rearrangements were used in downstream analyses. Clonality was computed as one minus Shannon entropy normalized by the log of the number of unique productive sequences. Clones differing between time points or between blood and tumor were identified using Fisher's exact test with Benjamini-Hochberg correction, with an adjusted p below 0.01 applied as the threshold. TCRdb took over this immuneACCESS table, retaining in-frame rearrangements with V and J assigned. Such tables are incomplete; in checked studies, under half of the missing clones stem from an unresolved V gene, and the remainder is unexplained. The D gene and trimming were derived from the DNA, and the V and J assignments and clone size from that table. A total of about 74,000 clones appear in this sample, approximately 81% of them only once. About 5.1% of the sample goes to the ten largest clones.

Remarks on this clone: The target of this receptor is not known. No per-base quality is available; no much larger clone lies one base away.

The cohort included about 27 patients with locally advanced or metastatic urothelial carcinoma who were treated at Memorial Sloan Kettering on a trial protocol. Peripheral blood mononuclear cells were collected pretreatment and during treatment, at between 1 and 8 total time points per patient. The Qiagen DNeasy Blood extraction kit was used to purify genomic DNA from total PBMCs and tumor samples. Collected pretreatment and during treatment, PBMCs were isolated and stored as previously described. This specimen was PBMCs, taken around atezolizumab (anti-PD-L1) treatment. This chain joins TRBV7-6 to TRBJ2-1, and 11 bases in between align with TRBD2. This TCR derives from a man in his 70s with urothelial cancer. In nucleotide form, the sequence is TGTGCCAGCAGCAATAGCGGGAGGGCTCCACAGGAGCAGTTCTTC. Translated, it reads CASSNSGRAPQEQFF.